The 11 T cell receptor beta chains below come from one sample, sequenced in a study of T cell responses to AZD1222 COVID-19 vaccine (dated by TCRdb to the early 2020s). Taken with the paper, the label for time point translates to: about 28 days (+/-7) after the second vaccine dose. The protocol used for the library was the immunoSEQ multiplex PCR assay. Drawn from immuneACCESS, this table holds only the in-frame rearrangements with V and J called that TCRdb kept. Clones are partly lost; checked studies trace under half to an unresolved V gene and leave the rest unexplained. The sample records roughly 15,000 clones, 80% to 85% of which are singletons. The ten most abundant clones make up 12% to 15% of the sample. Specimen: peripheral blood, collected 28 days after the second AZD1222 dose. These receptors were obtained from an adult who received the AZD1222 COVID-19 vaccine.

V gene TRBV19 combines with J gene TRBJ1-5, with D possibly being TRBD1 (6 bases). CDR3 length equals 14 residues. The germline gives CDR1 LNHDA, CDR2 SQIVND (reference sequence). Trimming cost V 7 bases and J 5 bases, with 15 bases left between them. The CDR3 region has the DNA TGTGCCAGTAAAAGGGAGGGGGAACATCAGCCCCAGCATTTT. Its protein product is CASKREGEHQPQHF.

The DNA for the CDR3 is TGTGCCAGCAGGTACGCAGGGGAAGAGACCCAGTACTTC. It specifies CASRYAGEETQYF. V usage is TRBV4-2 and J usage is TRBJ2-5; D is possibly TRBD1 (6 bases). The CDR3 spans 13 residues. V lost 6 bases, J lost 3 bases, and 11 bases lay in between. CDR1 and CDR2 from the germline V gene are LGHNA and YNFKEQ.

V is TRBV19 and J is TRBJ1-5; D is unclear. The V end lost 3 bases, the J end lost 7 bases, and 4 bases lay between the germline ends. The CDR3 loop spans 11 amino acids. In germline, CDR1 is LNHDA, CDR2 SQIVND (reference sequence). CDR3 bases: TGTGCCAGTAGTATTGGCCAGCCCCAGCATTTT. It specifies CASSIGQPQHF. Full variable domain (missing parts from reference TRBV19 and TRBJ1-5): DGGITQSPKYLFRKEGQNVTLSCEQNLNHDAMYWYRQDPGQGLRLIYYSQIVNDFQKGDIAEGYSVSREKKESFPLTVTSAQKNPTAFYLCASSIGQPQHFGDGTRLSIL.

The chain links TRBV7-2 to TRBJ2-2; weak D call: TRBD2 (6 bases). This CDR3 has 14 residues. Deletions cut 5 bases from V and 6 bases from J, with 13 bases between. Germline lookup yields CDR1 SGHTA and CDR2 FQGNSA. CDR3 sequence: CASSPRRDAGELFF. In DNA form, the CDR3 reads TGTGCCAGCAGCCCGAGGAGGGACGCCGGGGAGCTGTTTTTT.

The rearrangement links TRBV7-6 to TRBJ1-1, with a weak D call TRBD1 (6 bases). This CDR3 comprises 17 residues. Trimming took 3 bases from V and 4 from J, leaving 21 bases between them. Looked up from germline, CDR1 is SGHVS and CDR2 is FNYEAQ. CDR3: CASSLAPTRGGSTEAFF. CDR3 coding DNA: TGTGCCAGCAGCTTGGCCCCCACCCGAGGGGGAAGCACTGAAGCTTTCTTT. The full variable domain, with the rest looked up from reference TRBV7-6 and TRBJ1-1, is GAGVSQSPRYKVTKRGQDVALRCDPISGHVSLYWYRQALGQGPEFLTYFNYEAQQDKSGLPNDRFSAERPEGSISTLTIQRTEQRDSAMYRCASSLAPTRGGSTEAFFGQGTRLTVV.

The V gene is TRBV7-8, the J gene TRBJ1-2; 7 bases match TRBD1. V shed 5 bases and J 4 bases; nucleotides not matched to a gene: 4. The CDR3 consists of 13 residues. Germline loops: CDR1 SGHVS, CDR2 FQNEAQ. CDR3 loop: CASSPRGSYGYTF. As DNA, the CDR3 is TGTGCCAGCAGCCCCAGGGGGTCCTATGGCTACACCTTC.

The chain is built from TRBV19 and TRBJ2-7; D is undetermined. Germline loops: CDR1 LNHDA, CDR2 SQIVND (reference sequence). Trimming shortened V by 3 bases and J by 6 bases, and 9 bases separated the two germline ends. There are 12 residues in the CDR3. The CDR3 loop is CASSILSGEQYF. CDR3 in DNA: TGTGCCAGTAGTATCCTCTCCGGCGAGCAGTACTTC.

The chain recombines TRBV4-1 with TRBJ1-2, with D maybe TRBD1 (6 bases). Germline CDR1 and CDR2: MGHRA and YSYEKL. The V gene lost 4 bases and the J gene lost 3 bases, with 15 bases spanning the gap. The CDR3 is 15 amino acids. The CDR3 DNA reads TGCGCCAGCAGCCCCGGGGGGCAGTCGCACTATGGCTACACCTTC. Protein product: CASSPGGQSHYGYTF.

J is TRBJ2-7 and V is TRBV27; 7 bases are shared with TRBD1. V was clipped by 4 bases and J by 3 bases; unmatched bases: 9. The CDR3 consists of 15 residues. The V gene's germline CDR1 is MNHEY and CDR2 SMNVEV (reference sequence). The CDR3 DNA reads TGTGCCAGCAGTTCCTACAGGGGAATGCTCTACGAGCAGTACTTC. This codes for CASSSYRGMLYEQYF.

The CDR3 protein is CASSLDGFTGELFF. The CDR3 coding sequence is TGTGCCAGCAGCTTAGACGGGTTCACCGGGGAGCTGTTTTTT. J is TRBJ2-2 and V is TRBV11-3; no firm D call. CDR3 size: 14 residues. Per germline, CDR1 SGHNT and CDR2 YENEEA. V gave up 0 bases and J gave up 4 bases, with 6 bases separating them.

The CDR3 is CASSSGLAQETQYF. DNA of the CDR3: TGCGCCAGCAGCTCTGGACTAGCGCAAGAGACCCAGTACTTC. The chain is built from TRBV5-1 and TRBJ2-5, with 9 nucleotides matching TRBD2. There are 14 residues in the CDR3. CDR1 and CDR2 (germline): SGHRS, YFSETQ. J gave up 2 bases and V 3 bases, and 2 bases lay outside the gene matches.